What follows is one T cell receptor (beta chain) and its context. Its cognate antigen is unknown. The data stem from a study of T cell responses to AZD1222 COVID-19 vaccine. General study results and limits: Spike-spanning, vaccine-associated CD4 TCRs were dominant at 160-218 and 743-854. Clonal diversity was possibly underestimated, and the donors were mostly white British, with more females.

Sequencing was performed with immunoSEQ multiplex PCR; in TCRdb, only in-frame clones are kept and a portion is missing. The sample carries around 130,000 clones, about 90% recorded once. Germline CDR1 MNHEY, CDR2 SVGAGI. The V end was cut by 6 bases, the J end by 10 bases, with 19 bases between. This CDR3 is 15 amino acids long. Sample: peripheral blood, taken on day 0 of AZD1222 vaccination. The J gene is TRBJ2-6, the V gene TRBV6-5; D is uncertain. The clonotype was recovered from an adult in good health. CDR3 loop: CASSLDFGYGNVLTF. Here the CDR3 DNA reads TGTGCCAGCAGCCTCGATTTCGGTTATGGGAACGTCCTGACTTTC.